This TCR beta chain comes out of a study of shared clonotypes between healthy human individuals. Background on the study: Three plates each covered CD4 naive and memory; CD8 naive two, CD8 memory one. Points from the study as a whole: A reduction in generation probabilities was seen for non-shared clonotypes relative to those shared by all four donors.

The material for each subset, its genomic DNA, was split evenly across several immunoSEQ plates. The protocol was immunoSEQ multiplex PCR, while the TCRdb copy is restricted to in-frame clones and leaves out a portion. The sample yields under 2,000,000 clones, roughly 94% seen once. Terminally differentiated effector memory CD45RA+ cells were excluded by CCR7 positive selection of CD45RO-negative cells. Adult Caucasians living in Nashville, Tennessee made up all of the donors. Remarks on this clone: Its antigen is still unknown.

There are 12 residues in the CDR3. The germline V gene has CDR1 MNHNS and CDR2 SASEGT. The V end was cut by 0 bases, the J end by 7 bases, with 4 bases between. The gene calls are TRBV6-1 and TRBJ2-1; no firm D call. Sequenced sample: naive CD8+ T cells sorted from blood. The sequence was obtained from a young man in good health. CDR3 DNA: TGTGCCAGCAGTGAAGCACTTAATGAGCAGTTCTTC. This codes for CASSEALNEQFF.